The 13 T cell receptor beta chains in this list originate from one sample, sequenced in a study of cytotoxic CD8 clonotypes in ibrutinib-treated CLL. Here immunoSEQ multiplex PCR was the method, and the copy in TCRdb shows in-frame clones only, minus some. The data show almost 250,000 clones, with 70% seen just once and 15% to 19% held by the top ten. The starting material was PBMCs, obtained after 24 months of ibrutinib treatment. The source of these receptors is a human donor with chronic lymphocytic leukemia.

The gene calls are TRBV6-6 and TRBJ1-1, with 9 bases identical to TRBD1. CDR1 MNHNY and CDR2 SVGAGI come from the germline V gene (reference sequence). The CDR3 loop spans 15 amino acids. The junction had 10 bases not matched to a gene; V was cut back by 6 bases and J by 5 bases. The CDR3 here is CASSSGQGGLTEAFF. The DNA for the CDR3 is TGTGCCAGCAGCTCGGGACAGGGAGGTCTGACTGAAGCTTTCTTT.

The chain joins TRBV19 to TRBJ2-2; D gene uncertain. V was trimmed by 3 bases and J by 1 base, leaving 6 bases between them. The CDR3 totals 14 residues. In germline, CDR1 is LNHDA, CDR2 SQIVND (reference sequence). The CDR3 region is CASSMSENTGELFF. CDR3 sequence (DNA): TGTGCCAGTAGTATGTCAGAGAACACCGGGGAGCTGTTTTTT.

The chain uses TRBV30 and TRBJ1-1; a weak D match, TRBD1 (6 bases). Trimming stripped 4 bases from V and 3 bases from J, with 15 bases between. This CDR3 is 14 amino acids long. CDR1 and CDR2 (germline): GTSNPN, SVGIG (reference sequence). CDR3 in DNA: TGTGCCTGGAACGTGAGGGGGAAGGACACTGAAGCTTTCTTT. As protein: CAWNVRGKDTEAFF.

The chain combines TRBV7-8 with TRBJ1-2; 8 bases agree with TRBD1. Germline CDR1 reads SGHVS; CDR2 reads FQNEAQ. J lost 5 bases, V lost 3 bases, and 8 bases had no gene match. The CDR3 sequence is 15 residues long. The CDR3 is CASSLSGTGPYGYTF. The CDR3 DNA follows: TGTGCCAGCAGCTTGTCAGGGACAGGACCGTATGGCTACACCTTC.

This chain links TRBV6-5 with TRBJ1-1; D gene ambiguous. This CDR3 is 14 amino acids long. Germline V gene sequence: CDR1 MNHEY, CDR2 SVGAGI. V was trimmed by 6 bases and J by 4 bases, leaving 15 bases between them. In DNA form, the CDR3 reads TGTGCCAGCAGGGCTGGACTTGTGAGCACTGAAGCTTTCTTT. Its translation is CASRAGLVSTEAFF.

The chain has TRBV9 and TRBJ2-4, with D tentatively TRBD1 or TRBD2 (6 bases each). The CDR3 loop spans 12 amino acids. The V and J ends lost 3 bases and 16 bases respectively, with 17 bases between them. Germline assignment: CDR1 SGDLS and CDR2 YYNGEE. For the CDR3, the DNA is TGTGCCAGCAGCGGAGGGGGGACGCCGCTCTACTTC. This gives the protein CASSGGGTPLYF.

DNA of the CDR3: TGTGCCAGCACCCTTTATTTGACCCAGGGCGGGAAGGACGAGCAGTACTTC. Protein: CASTLYLTQGGKDEQYF. This chain joins TRBV7-9 and TRBJ2-7; D is perhaps TRBD2 (6 bases). CDR1 and CDR2 (germline): SEHNR, FQNEAQ (reference sequence). This CDR3 is built from 17 residues. V gave up 7 bases and J gave up 5 bases, with 27 bases separating them.

The V gene is TRBV29-1, the J gene TRBJ2-1; no reliable D call. CDR3 length equals 13 residues. V was pared by 1 base and J by 8 bases, with 12 bases between. Germline V gives CDR1 SQVTM, CDR2 ANQGSEA. The CDR3 DNA sequence: TGCAGCGTTGAAGGCCCTCCCAATGATGAGCAGTTCTTC. It codes for CSVEGPPNDEQFF.

The CDR3 loop reads CASSLAGGRYQETQYF. In DNA, the CDR3 is TGTGCCAGCAGCTTAGCGGGAGGGAGGTACCAAGAGACCCAGTACTTC. J is TRBJ2-5 and V is TRBV11-1; 7 positions match TRBD2. The germline V gene has CDR1 SGHAT and CDR2 FQDESV (reference sequence). Losses at the gene ends were 0 bases for V and 0 bases for J; bases not matched to a gene: 4. CDR3 length equals 16 residues.

V usage is TRBV27 and J usage is TRBJ2-5; 8 bases map to TRBD2. V trimming: 6 bases; J trimming: 4 bases; junction bases outside the gene matches: 10. The CDR3 has 15 residues. The germline V gene encodes CDR1 MNHEY and CDR2 SMNVEV (reference sequence). The CDR3 loop is CASRHPGLGIETQYF. CDR3 sequence (DNA): TGTGCCAGCAGACACCCGGGACTAGGGATAGAGACCCAGTACTTC.

The V call is TRBV10-3, the J call TRBJ2-2; 8 bases line up with TRBD2. The CDR3 is 18 amino acids. Germline loops: CDR1 ENHRY, CDR2 SYGVKD. V gave up 1 base and J gave up 1 base; unmatched junction bases: 8. The CDR3 here is CAISEWGLAGMNTGELFF. The CDR3 nucleotides read TGTGCCATCAGTGAGTGGGGGCTAGCGGGCATGAACACCGGGGAGCTGTTTTTT.

CDR3: CASSPGQGPTQYF. For the CDR3, the DNA is TGTGCCAGCAGTCCCGGACAGGGGCCGACCCAGTACTTC. The V gene is TRBV27, the J gene TRBJ2-5; TRBD1 aligns across 9 bases. There are 13 residues in the CDR3. Germline trimming cut 5 bases from V and 7 bases from J; bases unmatched to any gene: 5. CDR1 and CDR2 (germline): MNHEY, SMNVEV (reference sequence).

In this sample, this clone turned up a few times. J is TRBJ2-4 and V is TRBV9; D uncertain. This CDR3 has 14 amino acids. The ends were cut back, 0 bases at V and 4 bases at J, with 8 bases in the middle. Germline CDR1 is SGDLS and CDR2 is YYNGEE. CDR3 bases: TGTGCCAGCAGCGTAGGGGTCGGGAAAAACATTCAGTACTTC. It encodes CASSVGVGKNIQYF.